This T cell receptor (beta chain) comes out of a study of spatial heterogeneity in lung cancer. Across the study: Researchers sequenced follow-up PBMC samples if they had them, and these came a median of about two years after resection.

The sample's time point: blood at routine non-recurrence follow-up after resection. This clonotype was recorded once. It may be a read error: a sequence one base away is much more abundant. Germline V gene sequence: CDR1 MNHEY, CDR2 SVGEGT. There are 15 residues in the CDR3. Carried by each TCR cDNA molecule was a unique molecular identifier. TCRdb analysed the 5' RACE reads with MiXCR anew, one entry per CDR3 protein. The sample shows 110,000 or so distinct CDR3 sequences, 10% to 14% of them seen only once. The chain combines TRBV6-2 or TRBV6-3 with TRBJ1-5, with unresolved D. The input for sequencing was PBMCs, taken at follow-up. The source of this sequence is a female donor with early-stage non-small cell lung cancer. CDR3 residues: CASSYSDFSSQPQHF. DNA of the CDR3: TGTGCCAGCAGTTACTCGGACTTTAGCAGTCAGCCCCAGCATTTT.